This T cell receptor beta chain was sequenced during a study of CD8 T cells in ankylosing spondylitis. TCRdb used MiXCR to reprocess the 5' RACE reads, holding one entry per CDR3 protein. Of about 240,000 distinct CDR3 sequences listed, over 8.5% are singletons. CDR3 size: 14 residues. Trimming took off 4 bases at V and 0 bases at J, with 7 bases between the two ends. Germline V CDR1 and CDR2: ENHRY, SYGVKD. This TCR came from a male donor with ankylosing spondylitis or in good health (not recorded which). The source material was blood, either unsorted or a sorted T cell fraction (not recorded which). The rearrangement joins TRBV10-3 to TRBJ1-5; no clear D. The CDR3 loop is CAISGEYSNQPQHF. CDR3 sequence (DNA): TGTGCCATCAGTGGGGAGTATAGCAATCAGCCCCAGCATTTT.